This paragraph reports one T cell receptor beta chain. This specimen belongs to a study of blood T cell repertoires in COVID-19. Study context: Samples taken during acute and convalescent COVID-19 were collected in the United States, Italy and Spain.

Generated by immunoSEQ multiplex PCR, the TCRdb table keeps only in-frame clones and is missing some. Altogether roughly 97,000 clones are present, over 75% being singletons, with the ten largest covering 7%. The CDR3 runs 16 residues. Germline loops: CDR1 SGDLS, CDR2 YYNGEE. V was clipped by 0 bases and J by 0 bases, with 9 bases between them. Sequenced input: peripheral blood. The chain employs TRBV9 and TRBJ2-2; D unclear. This receptor was taken from a man between 65 and 85 years old with acute or convalescent COVID-19. The CDR3 coding sequence is TGTGCCAGCAGCGTAGCAATAGCTACGAACACCGGGGAGCTGTTTTTT. Its protein product is CASSVAIATNTGELFF.